These 31 T cell receptor beta chains were sequenced from one sample in a study of cytomegalovirus exposure and HLA in healthy donors. 60 Vbeta and 13 Jbeta primers were used in PCR. Libraries were prepared by immunoSEQ multiplex PCR; TCRdb keeps only in-frame clonotypes and omits some of them. The repertoire holds about 170,000 clones, around 79% seen once, with approximately 0.89% in the top ten. Sequenced sample: PBMCs. The receptors were gathered from a woman in her forties or fifties in good health and CMV-seropositive.

V and J are TRBV25-1 and TRBJ1-4; the match to TRBD1 covers 8 bases. There are 17 residues in the CDR3. In germline, CDR1 is MGHDK, CDR2 SYGVNS. Germline trimming cut 4 bases from V and 8 bases from J; bases unmatched to any gene: 15. In DNA form, the CDR3 reads TGTGCCAGCAGTGGGGTCTGGGGGACAGGCTCGGGAGAAAAACTGTTTTTT. Protein product: CASSGVWGTGSGEKLFF.

Only one count was recorded for this clone. An end of the junction differs from the germline gene, which may be a read error. The chain combines TRBV28 with TRBJ1-2; 8 nucleotides agree with TRBD1. Germline CDR1 is MDHEN and CDR2 is SYDVKM. The CDR3 is made up of 16 amino acids. Here the CDR3 DNA reads TGTGCCAGCAGTTTACCGAGACAGGGGAGTAACAATGGCTACACCTTC. Protein sequence: CASSLPRQGSNNGYTF.

The J gene is TRBJ1-1, the V gene TRBV5-4; TRBD1 agrees at 10 bases. CDR1 SGHNT and CDR2 YYREEE come from the germline V gene (reference sequence). The V and J ends lost 1 base and 4 bases, in that order; junction bases with no gene match: 4. The CDR3 is 15 residues long. CDR3 amino acids: CASSLPDRGRTEAFF. The CDR3 nucleotides read TGTGCCAGCAGCTTGCCCGACAGGGGGCGCACTGAAGCTTTCTTT. Complete variable domain (other parts from reference TRBV5-4 and TRBJ1-1): ETGVTQSPTHLIKTRGQQVTLRCSSQSGHNTVSWYQQALGQGPQFIFQYYREEENGRGNFPPRFSGLQFPNYSSELNVNALELDDSALYLCASSLPDRGRTEAFFGQGTRLTVV.

The chain recombines TRBV14 with TRBJ1-3; D might be TRBD1 (6 bases). Trimming left V 1 base short and J 3 bases short, with 7 bases between. In germline, CDR1 is SGHDN, CDR2 FVKESK. The length of the CDR3 is 14 residues. CDR3 nucleotides: TGTGCCAGCAGCCAAGGGACAGTTGGAAACACCATATATTTT. Its translation: CASSQGTVGNTIYF.

The rearrangement joins TRBV29-1 to TRBJ1-2, with TRBD1 identical over 9 bases. The CDR3 totals 11 residues. The junction had 4 bases not matched to a gene; V was cut back by 6 bases and J by 8 bases. Germline CDR1 and CDR2: SQVTM and ANQGSEA. The CDR3 nucleotides are TGCAGCGTCACAGGGGGCCGGGGCTACACCTTC. It translates to CSVTGGRGYTF.

This chain joins TRBV6-5 and TRBJ2-7; no firm D call. Trimming cost V 10 bases and J 1 base, with 20 bases left between them. This CDR3 contains 15 residues. Germline V gene lookup returns CDR1 MNHEY and CDR2 SVGAGI. The CDR3 bases are TGTGCCACCAAACCTAATTACAGTGGGTCCTACGAGCAGTACTTC. Residues: CATKPNYSGSYEQYF.

The chain links TRBV2 to TRBJ1-5; TRBD1 might be the D (6 bases). Trimming removed 4 bases from V and 0 bases from J, with 13 bases in between. Germline-derived CDR1 and CDR2 are SNHLY and FYNNEI. The CDR3 has 16 amino acids. This CDR3 is CASSGRGGGSNQPQHF. The DNA for the CDR3 is TGTGCCAGCAGTGGAAGAGGGGGGGGTAGCAATCAGCCCCAGCATTTT.

The genes are TRBV27 and TRBJ1-5, with 7 nucleotides matching TRBD1. The V gene's germline CDR1 is MNHEY and CDR2 SMNVEV (reference sequence). Trimming cost V 9 bases and J 5 bases; bases outside gene matches: 4. This CDR3 has 12 amino acids. Here the CDR3 reads CASRQGDQPQHF. Here the CDR3 DNA reads TGTGCCAGTCGACAGGGCGATCAGCCCCAGCATTTT.

The chain has TRBV12-5 and TRBJ2-1; 11 nucleotides align to TRBD2. After removal of 6 bases from V and 6 bases from J, the junction contained 7 bases not matched to a gene. Germline values: CDR1 LGHNT, CDR2 FRNRAP. The CDR3 has 15 residues. The CDR3 region has the DNA TGTGCTAGTGGACCCCGACTAGCGGGGATCAATGAGCAGTTCTTC. Translating it yields CASGPRLAGINEQFF.

V usage is TRBV4-2 and J usage is TRBJ2-1; 16 nucleotides align to TRBD2. The ends lost 3 bases at V and 4 bases at J; junction bases unmatched: 12. The CDR3 contains 20 residues. Germline lookup yields CDR1 LGHNA and CDR2 YNFKEQ. The CDR3 DNA follows: TGTGCCAGCAGCCAGGAGGTTGGGACTAGCGGGAGGGGATCTTACAATGAGCAGTTCTTC. It yields the protein CASSQEVGTSGRGSYNEQFF.

The rearrangement links TRBV30 to TRBJ1-5; D is unresolved. CDR3 length: 13 amino acids. V shed 1 base and J shed 4 bases, with 8 bases lying between them. Germline lookup yields CDR1 GTSNPN and CDR2 SVGIG (reference sequence). CDR3 in amino acids: CAWSGQENQPQHF. In DNA, the CDR3 is TGTGCCTGGAGTGGACAAGAGAATCAGCCCCAGCATTTT.

Here the CDR3 DNA reads TGCGCCAGCAGCACAGGGGCCCCCACCGGGGAGCTGTTTTTT. Its protein is CASSTGAPTGELFF. The chain employs TRBV5-1 and TRBJ2-2, with TRBD1 matching 7 bases. CDR1 SGHRS and CDR2 YFSETQ come from the germline V gene. The length of the CDR3 is 14 residues. Trimming took 4 bases from V and 4 from J; bases not matched to a gene: 4.

The CDR3 DNA sequence: TGTGCCAGCAGCCCCCGACAGGGGGGGATTAGCAATCAGCCCCAGCATTTT. Translated: CASSPRQGGISNQPQHF. This sequence joins TRBV27 and TRBJ1-5; 9 positions agree with TRBD1. This CDR3 is 17 amino acids long. J was trimmed by 0 bases and V by 6 bases; bases with no gene match: 9. Germline CDR1 reads MNHEY; CDR2 reads SMNVEV (reference sequence).

The J gene is TRBJ2-1, the V gene TRBV6-1; D call uncertain. The CDR3 loop spans 13 amino acids. V was trimmed by 6 bases and J by 2 bases, leaving 8 bases between them. Germline V gene lookup returns CDR1 MNHNS and CDR2 SASEGT. The CDR3: CASRAFTYNEQFF. The CDR3 DNA reads TGTGCCAGCAGGGCCTTTACCTACAATGAGCAGTTCTTC.

The rearrangement joins TRBV5-4 to TRBJ1-1; 8 bases are shared with TRBD1. Looked up from germline, CDR1 is SGHNT and CDR2 is YYREEE (reference sequence). J lost 2 bases, V lost 1 base, and 4 bases had no gene match. This CDR3 is 15 amino acids long. CDR3 sequence (DNA): TGTGCCAGCAGCTTGTACACAGGGGGAAACACTGAAGCTTTCTTT. It specifies CASSLYTGGNTEAFF.

The V gene is TRBV18, the J gene TRBJ2-7; 7 nucleotides agree with TRBD2. The germline gives CDR1 KGHSH, CDR2 LQKENI. Trimming cost V 3 bases and J 7 bases; bases outside gene matches: 9. The CDR3 is made up of 14 amino acids. The DNA of the CDR3 is TGTGCCAGCTCACCCGGTGGGAGGGCTGGTGAGCAGTACTTC. This codes for CASSPGGRAGEQYF.

The chain employs TRBV5-1 and TRBJ2-5; D ambiguous. V gave up 2 bases and J gave up 5 bases, with 10 bases separating them. Germline-derived CDR1 and CDR2 are SGHRS and YFSETQ. The CDR3 covers 13 residues. The CDR3 region is CASSLSSFETQYF. CDR3 bases: TGCGCCAGCAGCTTATCGAGCTTCGAGACCCAGTACTTC. Drawing the rest from reference TRBV5-1 and TRBJ2-5, the complete variable domain is KAGVTQTPRYLIKTRGQQVTLSCSPISGHRSVSWYQQTPGQGLQFLFEYFSETQRNKGNFPGRFSGRQFSNSRSEMNVSTLELGDSALYLCASSLSSFETQYFGPGTRLLVL.

The chain uses TRBV6-5 and TRBJ1-5, with 7 bases aligning to TRBD1. The CDR3 sequence is 15 residues long. CDR1 and CDR2 from the germline V gene are MNHEY and SVGAGI. With 6 bases clipped from V and 2 bases from J, the junction kept 7 bases outside the gene matches. CDR3 DNA: TGTGCCAGCAGCCGCGACAGGGCGGGCAATCAGCCCCAGCATTTT. Translation: CASSRDRAGNQPQHF.

The chain recombines TRBV5-4 with TRBJ2-3; maybe TRBD2 (5 bases). The germline V gene encodes CDR1 SGHNT and CDR2 YYREEE (reference sequence). The CDR3 extends over 13 amino acids. Trimming pared 6 bases from V and 3 bases from J, leaving 11 bases between. The CDR3 sequence is CASTRPGTDTQYF. The CDR3, as DNA: TGTGCCAGCACCAGACCGGGAACAGATACGCAGTATTTT.

This clone has a single count. V usage is TRBV5-4 and J usage is TRBJ1-2, with D perhaps matching TRBD1 (6 bases). The CDR3 loop spans 14 amino acids. The V end lost 3 bases, the J end lost 6 bases, and 15 bases lay between the germline ends. Germline CDR1 is SGHNT and CDR2 is YYREEE (reference sequence). CDR3: CASSYATGDHGYTF. DNA for the CDR3: TGTGCCAGCAGCTACGCGACAGGCGATCATGGCTACACCTTC. The variable domain in full, completed from reference TRBV5-4 and TRBJ1-2, reads ETGVTQSPTHLIKTRGQQVTLRCSSQSGHNTVSWYQQALGQGPQFIFQYYREEENGRGNFPPRFSGLQFPNYSSELNVNALELDDSALYLCASSYATGDHGYTFGSGTRLTVV.

The CDR3 nucleotides read TGTGCCAGTAGTAACAGGGTCAATTCACCCCTCCACTTT. It codes for CASSNRVNSPLHF. This sequence joins TRBV19 and TRBJ1-6, with D tentatively TRBD1 (6 bases). The CDR3 length is 13 residues. V was trimmed by 4 bases and J by 7 bases, leaving 8 bases between them. The V gene's germline CDR1 is LNHDA and CDR2 SQIVND (reference sequence).

This chain uses TRBV5-1 with TRBJ2-1; 10 positions match TRBD2. Per the germline V gene, CDR1 is SGHRS and CDR2 is YFSETQ. There are 16 residues in the CDR3. V shed 4 bases and J 0 bases; nucleotides not matched to a gene: 4. The chain's CDR3 is CASSAPSGSSYNEQFF. CDR3 nucleotides: TGCGCCAGCAGCGCCCCTAGCGGGAGCTCCTACAATGAGCAGTTCTTC.

The chain carries TRBV18 and TRBJ1-4; a possible D gene is TRBD1 (6 bases). CDR3 length: 14 residues. Germline V gene sequence: CDR1 KGHSH, CDR2 LQKENI. Trimming removed 2 bases at V and 3 bases at J, with 7 bases between. As DNA, the CDR3 is TGTGCCAGCTCACCATCAGGGGCTAATGAAAAACTGTTTTTT. It yields the protein CASSPSGANEKLFF.

The DNA for the CDR3 is TGTGCCAGCAGTGCGGTCAGGGCGGGCACAGATACGCAGTATTTT. It specifies CASSAVRAGTDTQYF. J is TRBJ2-3 and V is TRBV6-1, with D tentatively TRBD1 (5 bases). The CDR3 is made up of 15 amino acids. Germline V gene lookup returns CDR1 MNHNS and CDR2 SASEGT. V lost 4 bases, J lost 1 base, and 12 bases lay in between.

This clone was counted only a few times. At one boundary the junction diverges from the germline segment, which might be a read error. J is TRBJ2-7 and V is TRBV19; a weak D match, TRBD1 (6 bases). The CDR3 loop spans 14 amino acids. CDR1 is LNHDA and CDR2 is SQIVND in the germline V gene (reference sequence). CDR3 residues: CASSLDRSSYEQYF. The CDR3 coding sequence is TGTGCCAGTAGTCTAGACAGGTCTTCCTACGAGCAGTACTTC.

This rearrangement joins TRBV19 to TRBJ2-1; 9 nucleotides agree with TRBD2. Germline CDR1 reads LNHDA; CDR2 reads SQIVND (reference sequence). The J segment lost 0 bases and the V segment lost 6 bases, leaving 3 bases of the junction unmatched. CDR3 length equals 15 residues. CDR3 residues: CASRREGGSYNEQFF. In DNA form, the CDR3 reads TGTGCCAGTAGGCGGGAGGGGGGCTCCTACAATGAGCAGTTCTTC. The full variable domain, with the rest looked up from reference TRBV19 and TRBJ2-1, is DGGITQSPKYLFRKEGQNVTLSCEQNLNHDAMYWYRQDPGQGLRLIYYSQIVNDFQKGDIAEGYSVSREKKESFPLTVTSAQKNPTAFYLCASRREGGSYNEQFFGPGTRLTVL.

V is TRBV30 and J is TRBJ2-5; 12 bases match TRBD2. CDR3 size: 14 residues. After removal of 5 bases from V and 2 bases from J, the junction contained 3 bases not matched to a gene. In germline, CDR1 is GTSNPN, CDR2 SVGIG (reference sequence). The chain's CDR3 is CAWGTSGPQETQYF. In nucleotides, the CDR3 is TGTGCCTGGGGGACTAGCGGGCCGCAAGAGACCCAGTACTTC.

In DNA form, the CDR3 reads TGTGCCAGCAGCGTAGGGACAGGCTTCAATCAGCCCCAGCATTTT. Amino acid sequence: CASSVGTGFNQPQHF. This rearrangement joins TRBV9 to TRBJ1-5; 7 nucleotides agree with TRBD1. The CDR3 is 15 residues long. Trimming removed 0 bases from V and 3 bases from J; junction bases left unmatched: 3. Germline loops: CDR1 SGDLS, CDR2 YYNGEE.

This clone has more than one count but fewer than ten. The V gene is TRBV7-8, the J gene TRBJ1-1; 9 bases are shared with TRBD1. V dropped 2 bases and J dropped 5; count of bases not matched to a gene: 15. In germline, CDR1 is SGHVS, CDR2 FQNEAQ. The CDR3 sequence is 18 residues long. The CDR3 spells CASSLISNRGRLGTEAFF. In nucleotides, the CDR3 is TGTGCCAGCAGCTTAATATCGAACAGGGGGCGTTTGGGAACTGAAGCTTTCTTT.

This clone was recorded a few times. The rearrangement uses TRBV7-6 and TRBJ2-1; D unclear. CDR1 is SGHVS and CDR2 is FNYEAQ in the germline V gene. Trimming stripped 2 bases from V and 9 bases from J, with 11 bases between. CDR3 length: 13 residues. The CDR3 nucleotides are TGTGCCAGCAGCTTACCCCACTCGGGTGAGCAGTTCTTC. Amino acids: CASSLPHSGEQFF.

V gene TRBV19 combines with J gene TRBJ1-1; D is uncertain. Germline loops: CDR1 LNHDA, CDR2 SQIVND (reference sequence). CDR3 length: 12 residues. The V end was cut by 5 bases, the J end by 7 bases, with 11 bases between. The CDR3 loop is CASSSSHVEAFF. The CDR3 DNA reads TGTGCCAGTAGTTCTTCACACGTTGAAGCTTTCTTT.